This TCR beta chain was retrieved from a study of T-cell reconstitution after alpha-beta-depleted transplantation in children. Study outcomes and limitations: After one year, T-cell counts and TCRbeta diversity mostly came from new T cells. About two months after transplant, alpha-beta T cells reportedly came from several hundred expanded graft clones. Recipient T cells and thymic progenitors that survived gave rise to the high TCRbeta diversity observed at day 60 in some patients.

The CDR3 is made up of 16 amino acids. Germline lookup yields CDR1 ENHRY and CDR2 SYGVKD. V lost 5 bases to trimming and J lost 0 bases, with 15 bases between them. TCRbeta library preparation incorporated unique molecular identifiers. TCRdb re-analysed the PCR reads in MiXCR, keeping a single row per CDR3 protein. The data contain approximately 1,000,000 distinct CDR3 sequences, about 30% of them singletons. As regards this clonotype: Its antigen remains unknown.

The starting material was PBMCs, mostly from graft donor cells, obtained 360 days after TCRalphabeta/CD19-depleted stem cell transplant. The TCR originated in a boy under two years old who had a stem cell transplant for SCID, so the T cells may come from the graft donor. The chain uses TRBV10-3 and TRBJ2-3, with D unclear. The DNA of the CDR3 is TGTGCCATCAGTCGGCAGCTGGGTTATAGCACAGATACGCAGTATTTT. It encodes CAISRQLGYSTDTQYF.